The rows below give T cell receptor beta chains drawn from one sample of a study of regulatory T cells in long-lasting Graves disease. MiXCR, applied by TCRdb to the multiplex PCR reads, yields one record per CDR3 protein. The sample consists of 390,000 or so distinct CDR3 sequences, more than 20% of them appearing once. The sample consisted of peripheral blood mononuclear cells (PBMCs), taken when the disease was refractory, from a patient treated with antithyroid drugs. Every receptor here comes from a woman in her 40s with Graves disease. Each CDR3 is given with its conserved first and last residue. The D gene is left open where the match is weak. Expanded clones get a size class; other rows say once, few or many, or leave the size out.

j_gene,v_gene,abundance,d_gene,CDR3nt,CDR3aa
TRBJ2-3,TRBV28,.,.,TGTGCCAGCAGTTCCCCGGCCACCCCGGCGGATACGCAGTATTTT,CASSSPATPADTQYF
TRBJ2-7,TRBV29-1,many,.,TGCAGCGTTGAAGTACAGCCCTACGAGCAGTACTTC,CSVEVQPYEQYF
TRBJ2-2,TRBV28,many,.,TGTGCCAGCAGTTTTCACGTGAACACCGGGGAGCTGTTTTTT,CASSFHVNTGELFF
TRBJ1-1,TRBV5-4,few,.,TGTGCCCAAAGACAATGGGGAGTCCAAAACACTGAAGCTTTCTTT,CAQRQWGVQNTEAFF
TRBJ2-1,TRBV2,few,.,TGTGCCAGCAGTGAAGCAAGGACTGCCGATGAGCAGTTCTTC,CASSEARTADEQFF
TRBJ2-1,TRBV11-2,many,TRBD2,TGTGCCAGCAGCCCTCCGGGACTAGCTAATGAGCAGTTCTTC,CASSPPGLANEQFF
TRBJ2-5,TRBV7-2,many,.,TGTGCCAGCAGCTTAGTAGGGTACGGAGAAGAGACCCAGTACTTC,CASSLVGYGEETQYF
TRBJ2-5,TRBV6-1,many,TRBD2,TGTGCCAGCAGCGGGACTAGCGGGAGGGTTCCGTACTTC,CASSGTSGRVPYF
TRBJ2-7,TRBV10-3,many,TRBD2,TGTGCCATCAGTGCGAGGGACTACCCTTACGAGCAGTACTTC,CAISARDYPYEQYF
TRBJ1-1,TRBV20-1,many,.,TGCAGTGCCGAGGAGGGGACAAGGACTGAAGCTTTCTTT,CSAEEGTRTEAFF
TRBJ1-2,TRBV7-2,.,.,TGTGCCAGCATCCTTCTCGGGGCCTTC,CASILLGAF
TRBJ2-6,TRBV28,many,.,TGTGCCAGCAGTTTATCGGCCAACGTCCTGACTTTC,CASSLSANVLTF
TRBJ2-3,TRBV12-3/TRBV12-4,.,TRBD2,TGTGCCAGCAGTGTGGGCCAAAGCGGGGCAGATACGCAGTATTTT,CASSVGQSGADTQYF
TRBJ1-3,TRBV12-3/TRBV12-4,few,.,TGTGCCAGCAGACTTCAGACCCCGGGAAACACCATATATTTT,CASRLQTPGNTIYF
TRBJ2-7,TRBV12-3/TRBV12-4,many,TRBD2,TGTGCCAGCAGGTTCACGGGGGGGGCGGGCGAGCAGTACTTC,CASRFTGGAGEQYF